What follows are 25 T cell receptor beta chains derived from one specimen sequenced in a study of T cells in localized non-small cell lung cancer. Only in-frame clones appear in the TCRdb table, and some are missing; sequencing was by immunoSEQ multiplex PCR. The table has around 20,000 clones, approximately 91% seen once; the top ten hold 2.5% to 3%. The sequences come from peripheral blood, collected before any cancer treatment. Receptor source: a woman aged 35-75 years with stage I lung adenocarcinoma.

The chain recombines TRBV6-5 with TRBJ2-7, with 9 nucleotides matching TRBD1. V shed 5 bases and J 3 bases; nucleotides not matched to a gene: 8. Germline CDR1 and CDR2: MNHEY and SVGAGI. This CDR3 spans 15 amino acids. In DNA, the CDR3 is TGTGCCAGCAGTCAAGGGACAGGGCTAATCTACGAGCAGTACTTC. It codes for CASSQGTGLIYEQYF.

This CDR3 is CASSYRGGNGELFF. CDR3 in DNA: TGTGCCAGCAGCTATCGAGGGGGAAACGGGGAGCTGTTTTTT. The V call is TRBV7-3, the J call TRBJ2-2; maybe TRBD1 (6 bases). V lost 4 bases and J lost 7, with 13 bases in between. The CDR3 sequence is 14 residues long. The germline V gene encodes CDR1 SGHTA and CDR2 FQGTGA.

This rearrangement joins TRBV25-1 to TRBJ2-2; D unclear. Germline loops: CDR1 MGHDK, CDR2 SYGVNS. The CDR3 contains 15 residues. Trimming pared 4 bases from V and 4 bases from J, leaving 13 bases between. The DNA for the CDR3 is TGTGCCAGCAGTGCCGAAGTGACTGCCACCGGGGAGCTGTTTTTT. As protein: CASSAEVTATGELFF.

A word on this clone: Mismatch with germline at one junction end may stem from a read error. The CDR3 is CAGSGDGFGNQPQHF. Here the CDR3 DNA reads TGTGCCGGCAGTGGAGATGGTTTCGGCAATCAGCCCCAGCATTTT. This chain links TRBV2 with TRBJ1-5, with no clear D. Looked up from germline, CDR1 is SNHLY and CDR2 is FYNNEI. The CDR3 loop spans 15 amino acids. The variable domain in full, with the rest retrieved from reference TRBV2 and TRBJ1-5, is EPEVTQTPSHQVTQMGQEVILRCVPISNHLYFYWYRQILGQKVEFLVSFYNNEISEKSEIFDDQFSVERPDGSNFTLKIRSTKLEDSAMYFCAGSGDGFGNQPQHFGDGTRLSIL.

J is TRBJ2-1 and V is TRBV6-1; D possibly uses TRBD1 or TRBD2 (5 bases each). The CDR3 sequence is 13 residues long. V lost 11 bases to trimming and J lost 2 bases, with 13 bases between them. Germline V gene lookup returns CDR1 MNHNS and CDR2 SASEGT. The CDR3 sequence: CAGGQRTYNEQFF. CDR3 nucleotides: TGTGCCGGGGGTCAGCGCACCTACAATGAGCAGTTCTTC.

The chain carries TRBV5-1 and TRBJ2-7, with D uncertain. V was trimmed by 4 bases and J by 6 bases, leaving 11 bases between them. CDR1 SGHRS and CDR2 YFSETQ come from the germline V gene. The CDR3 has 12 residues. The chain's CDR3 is CASSPQHGEQYF. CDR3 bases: TGCGCCAGCAGCCCCCAACATGGCGAGCAGTACTTC.

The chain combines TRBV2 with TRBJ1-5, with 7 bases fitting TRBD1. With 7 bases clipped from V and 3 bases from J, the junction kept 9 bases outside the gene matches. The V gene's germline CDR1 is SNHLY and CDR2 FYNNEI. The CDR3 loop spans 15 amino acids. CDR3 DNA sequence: TGTGCCAGCACCGGGGACAGATTAGCCAATCAGCCCCAGCATTTT. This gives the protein CASTGDRLANQPQHF.

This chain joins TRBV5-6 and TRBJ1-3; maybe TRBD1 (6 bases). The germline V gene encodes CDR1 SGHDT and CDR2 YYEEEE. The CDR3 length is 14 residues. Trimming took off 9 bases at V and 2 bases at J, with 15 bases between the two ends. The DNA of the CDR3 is TGTGCCACCATGGACAGAAGGACTGGAAACACCATATATTTT. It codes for CATMDRRTGNTIYF.

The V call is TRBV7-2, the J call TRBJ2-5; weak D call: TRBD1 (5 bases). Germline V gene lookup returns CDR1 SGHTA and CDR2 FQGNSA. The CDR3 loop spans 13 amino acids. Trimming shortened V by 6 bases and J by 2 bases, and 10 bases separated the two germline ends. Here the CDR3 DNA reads TGTGCCAGCAGTCCCGACAGACAAGAGACCCAGTACTTC. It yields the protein CASSPDRQETQYF.

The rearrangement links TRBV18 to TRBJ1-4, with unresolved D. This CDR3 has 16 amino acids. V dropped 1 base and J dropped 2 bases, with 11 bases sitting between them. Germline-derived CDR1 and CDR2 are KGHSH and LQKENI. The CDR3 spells CASSPRTPQTNEKLFF. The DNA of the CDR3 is TGTGCCAGCTCACCACGGACCCCCCAGACTAATGAAAAACTGTTTTTT. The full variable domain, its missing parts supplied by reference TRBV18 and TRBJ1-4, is NAGVMQNPRHLVRRRGQEARLRCSPMKGHSHVYWYRQLPEEGLKFMVYLQKENIIDESGMPKERFSAEFPKEGPSILRIQQVVRGDSAAYFCASSPRTPQTNEKLFFGSGTQLSVL.

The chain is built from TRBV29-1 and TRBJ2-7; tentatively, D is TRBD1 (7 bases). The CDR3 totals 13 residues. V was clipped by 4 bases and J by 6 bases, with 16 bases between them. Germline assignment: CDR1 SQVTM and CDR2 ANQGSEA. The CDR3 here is CSVVETGRGEQYF. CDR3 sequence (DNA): TGCAGCGTTGTAGAGACAGGGCGGGGCGAGCAGTACTTC.

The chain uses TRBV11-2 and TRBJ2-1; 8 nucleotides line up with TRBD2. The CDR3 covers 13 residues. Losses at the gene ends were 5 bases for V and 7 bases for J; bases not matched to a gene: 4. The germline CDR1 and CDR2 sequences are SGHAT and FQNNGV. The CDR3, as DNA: TGTGCCAGCAGCCTACGGGGGGGGAATGAGCAGTTCTTC. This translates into CASSLRGGNEQFF. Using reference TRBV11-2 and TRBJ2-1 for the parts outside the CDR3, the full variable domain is EAGVAQSPRYKIIEKRQSVAFWCNPISGHATLYWYQQILGQGPKLLIQFQNNGVVDDSQLPKDRFSAERLKGVDSTLKIQPAKLEDSAVYLCASSLRGGNEQFFGPGTRLTVL.

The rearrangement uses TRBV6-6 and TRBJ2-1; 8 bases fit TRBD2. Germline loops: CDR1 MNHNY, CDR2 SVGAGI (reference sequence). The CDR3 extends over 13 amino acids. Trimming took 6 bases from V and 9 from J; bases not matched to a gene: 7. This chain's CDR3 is CASSPGTRSEQFF. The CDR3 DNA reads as TGTGCCAGCAGCCCTGGGACTAGAAGTGAGCAGTTCTTC.

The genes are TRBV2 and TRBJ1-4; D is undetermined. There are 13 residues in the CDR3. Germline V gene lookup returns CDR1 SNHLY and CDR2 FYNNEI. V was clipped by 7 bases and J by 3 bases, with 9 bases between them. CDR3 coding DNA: TGTGCCAGCATGGCAGGACCTAATGAAAAACTGTTTTTT. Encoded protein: CASMAGPNEKLFF.

CDR3 region: CASSLGVAGYEQYF. DNA of the CDR3: TGTGCCAGCAGCTTAGGTGTTGCCGGCTACGAGCAGTACTTC. V usage is TRBV7-9 and J usage is TRBJ2-7; D remains unclear. The CDR3 sequence is 14 residues long. Germline lookup yields CDR1 SEHNR and CDR2 FQNEAQ (reference sequence). The V and J ends lost 1 base and 3 bases respectively, with 10 bases between them.

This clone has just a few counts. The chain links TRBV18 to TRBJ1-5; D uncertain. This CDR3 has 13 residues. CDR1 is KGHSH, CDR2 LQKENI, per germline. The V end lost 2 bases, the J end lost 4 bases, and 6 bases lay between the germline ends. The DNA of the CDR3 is TGTGCCAGCTCACCATGGGTAAATCAGCCCCAGCATTTT. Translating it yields CASSPWVNQPQHF.

Here the CDR3 DNA reads TGTGCCAGTAGTATAGAGAGTACCAACGAGACCCAGTACTTC. Protein sequence: CASSIESTNETQYF. The chain recombines TRBV19 with TRBJ2-5; D is unresolved. In germline, CDR1 is LNHDA, CDR2 SQIVND (reference sequence). The V end was cut by 0 bases, the J end by 5 bases, with 10 bases between. This CDR3 region has 14 residues.

The CDR3 reads CASSPRQGRYEQYF. CDR3 in DNA: TGTGCCAGCAGTCCGCGACAGGGTCGTTACGAGCAGTACTTC. The chain employs TRBV6-5 and TRBJ2-7; 7 bases agree with TRBD1. The CDR3 spans 14 residues. Germline lookup yields CDR1 MNHEY and CDR2 SVGAGI. Unmatched junction bases numbered 8, after V lost 5 bases and J lost 4 bases.

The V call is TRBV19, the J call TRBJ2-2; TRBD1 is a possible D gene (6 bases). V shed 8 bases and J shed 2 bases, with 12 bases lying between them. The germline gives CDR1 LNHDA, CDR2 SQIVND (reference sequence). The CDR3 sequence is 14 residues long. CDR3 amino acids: CASSGTLNTGELFF. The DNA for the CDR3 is TGTGCCAGTTCCGGGACACTTAACACCGGGGAGCTGTTTTTT.

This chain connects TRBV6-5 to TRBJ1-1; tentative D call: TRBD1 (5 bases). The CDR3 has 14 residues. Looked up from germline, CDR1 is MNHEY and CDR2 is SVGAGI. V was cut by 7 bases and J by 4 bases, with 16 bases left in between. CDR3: CASIPQMGGTEAFF. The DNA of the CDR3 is TGTGCCAGCATTCCCCAGATGGGGGGCACTGAAGCTTTCTTT.

In DNA form, the CDR3 reads TGTGCCAGCAACCCACAGGGGACAGATGGCTACACCTTC. It translates to CASNPQGTDGYTF. V gene TRBV6-6 combines with J gene TRBJ1-2; 7 nucleotides match TRBD1. CDR3 size: 13 residues. Germline V gene lookup returns CDR1 MNHNY and CDR2 SVGAGI (reference sequence). The J segment lost 6 bases and the V segment lost 7 bases, leaving 8 bases of the junction unmatched.

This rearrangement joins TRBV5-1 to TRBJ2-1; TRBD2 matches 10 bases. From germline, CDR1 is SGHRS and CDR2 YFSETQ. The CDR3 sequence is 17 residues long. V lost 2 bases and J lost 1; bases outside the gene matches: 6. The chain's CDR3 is CASSFIAGGISYNEQFF. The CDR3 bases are TGCGCCAGCAGCTTTATAGCGGGGGGTATTTCCTACAATGAGCAGTTCTTC.

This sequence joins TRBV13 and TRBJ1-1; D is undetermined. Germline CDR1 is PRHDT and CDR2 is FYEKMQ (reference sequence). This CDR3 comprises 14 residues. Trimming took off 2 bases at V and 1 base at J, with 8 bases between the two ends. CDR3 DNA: TGTGCCAGCAGCTTATTCGGCACGAACACTGAAGCTTTCTTT. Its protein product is CASSLFGTNTEAFF.

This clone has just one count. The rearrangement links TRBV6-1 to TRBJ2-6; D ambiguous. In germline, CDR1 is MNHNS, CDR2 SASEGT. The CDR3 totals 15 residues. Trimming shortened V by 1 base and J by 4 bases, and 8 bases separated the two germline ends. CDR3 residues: CASSEVSTGANVLTF. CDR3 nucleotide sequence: TGTGCCAGCAGTGAAGTCTCGACAGGGGCCAACGTCCTGACTTTC.

The CDR3, as DNA: TGCGCCAGCAGCCAAGCCAGGGATCCTGGGGCCAACGTCCTGACTTTC. Translating it yields CASSQARDPGANVLTF. This sequence joins TRBV4-3 and TRBJ2-6; perhaps TRBD1 as D (5 bases). Germline lookup yields CDR1 LGHNA and CDR2 YSLEER. Trimming cost V 1 base and J 2 bases, with 9 bases left between them. This CDR3 contains 16 residues.